Reported below is one T cell receptor beta chain. What it recognizes is unknown. These data are taken from a study of T cell responses to AZD1222 COVID-19 vaccine. The CDR3 covers 11 residues. From germline, CDR1 is SGDLS and CDR2 YYNGEE. Deletions cut 3 bases from V and 6 bases from J, with 6 bases between. TCRdb's copy holds only in-frame clones and misses some; the assay was immunoSEQ multiplex PCR. The sample includes 200,000 or so clones, almost 95% of them seen just once. General study findings and limits: Mostly white British, mostly female donors; authors suggested clonal diversity may be underestimated. Recipients of two AZD1222 doses showed rising Spike-specific TCR breadth and depth. At baseline, seropositivity was found in only a handful of AZD1222 recipients.

The chain carries TRBV9 and TRBJ1-2; D not resolved. The input for sequencing was peripheral blood, taken on day 0 of AZD1222 vaccination. This receptor was taken from an adult in good health. The CDR3 region has the DNA TGTGCCAGCAGCGGGGTCGATGGCTACACCTTC. It encodes CASSGVDGYTF.